The entry below describes one T cell receptor (beta chain). What this receptor recognizes is not known. One base away there is no much larger clone; base qualities are not given. Additional DNA sequences in this sample encode the identical CDR3. Using the deep immunoSEQ assay, multiplex PCR amplified TCR CDR3 regions from genomic DNA. Extracted genomic DNA from each cell subset was distributed evenly across all wells of several immunoSEQ 96-well plates, and each plate was treated as a replicate. For sorted subsets, approximately 0.2 ug of genomic DNA, equivalent to 25,000 to 35,000 T cell genomes, went into each replicate PCR. Purified libraries were quantified with a Qubit 3.0 fluorometer, sized on a Bioanalyzer 2100, and re-quantified with the KAPA Library Quantification kit. Every immunoSEQ 96-well plate was sequenced on a separate single-read 150-cycle Illumina NextSeq 550 flow cell. The original pipeline was this. Because the immunoSEQ output included only junctional sequences and no quality scores, the filtering could not be the same as the filtering used for full-length reads. To assign V/J genes and CDR3, sequences were annotated using PyIR, a Python wrapper for IgBLAST v1.9, with IMGT germline references. Reads with weak V/J assignments (E-value above 1e-6), missing CDR3, stop codons, out-of-frame junctions, or ambiguous translated residues were removed. V3J clonotypes were defined as sequences sharing an identical inferred V gene, J gene, and CDR3 amino acid sequence. To compute the percentage overlap between repertoires, the number of shared unique clonotypes was divided by the size of the smaller repertoire. Three approaches were used to assess repertoire richness: RTK rarefaction, the Chao1 estimator, and Recon v2.1 estimates of unobserved clonotypes. OLGA was used to compute generation probabilities for all TCRbeta clonotypes that the gDNA method yielded from a handful of donors. TCRdb obtained this table from immuneACCESS and retained in-frame rearrangements with V and J assigned. These tables miss some clones; where compared with another copy, unresolved V genes account for less than half of the shortfall, and the remainder is unexplained. The DNA gave D and trimming, while V, J and clone size come from that table. This sample is represented by 2 million to 2.5 million clones; approximately 95% of them were singletons. The top ten constitute about 0.41% of the sample.

This specimen belongs to a study of shared clonotypes between healthy human individuals (dated by TCRdb to 2018 to 2020). General notes on the study: The cohort included a few men and a couple of women between 18 and 49 years of age. For each donor, CD4 naive and CD4 memory were each given three plates, CD8 naive was given two plates, and CD8 memory was given one plate. To estimate repertoire size and how much clonotypes are shared between individuals, the study performed deep sequencing of blood TCR repertoires from a handful of healthy adults. Different laboratories and diverse techniques were used to prepare libraries and sequence TCR repertoires, to increase sequencing depth and limit assay-specific biases. Each donor's leukapheresis produced roughly between about 0.9 and 9.5 billion PBMCs.

Study-wide findings and limitations: Pairwise subsampling led to the expectation that sequencing depth would affect the degree of clonotype sharing among donors. Rarefaction of sorted-subset datasets indicated incomplete sequencing despite the large sequencing depth. Only blood was sampled, and tissue TCR repertoires likely differ from those in blood. Because the study included only a small number of donors, the genetic and exposure-history diversity represented was limited. Compared with non-shared clonotypes, the clonotypes found in all four sorted-subset donors had higher generation probabilities. Larger estimated clonotype richness was generally found for naive subsets than for memory subsets. Around 5% of naive CD4, roughly 3.6% of naive CD8, 2% to 2.5% of memory CD4, and 0.35% to 0.4% of memory CD8 clonotypes were shared across several donors.

The donors were healthy, HIV-negative adults who had no recently reported acute infections or vaccinations. All donors were Caucasian adults living in Nashville, Tennessee, USA. CD4+ T cells were enriched through magnetic negative selection, after which naive cells were positively selected on CD45RA and the remaining negative fraction served as the memory subset. Blood was obtained by leukapheresis, after which PBMCs were separated by Ficoll-Histopaque density gradient centrifugation and cryopreserved in liquid nitrogen vapor phase. Purity and quantity of every magnetically sorted T cell population were checked by analytical flow cytometry. Genomic DNA was isolated from every sorted fraction and measured by UV absorbance on a Nanodrop 2000c. The CDR1 and CDR2 encoded by the germline V gene are MDHEN and SYDVKM. Inclusive of the bounding cysteine and phenylalanine, the CDR3 is 13 residues long. The entry retains the CDR3 DNA only, 39 bases that are in frame from base 1. A distance of 8 bases separates the germline ends of V and J, which lose 2 bases and 3 bases respectively.

Sequenced: naive CD4+ T cells from PBMCs. This specimen's cell subset or site label, per the study, means: CD45RA+ positively selected. The TCR was taken from a man aged 18 to 30 in good health. Some clones in this sample may be carry-over from other donors' samples. The chain employs TRBV28 and TRBJ2-7; the D gene is possibly TRBD1, with 6 bases matching. The CDR3 region: CASSLTGSYEQYF. Here is the DNA: TGTGCCAGCAGTTTAACAGGGAGCTACGAGCAGTACTTC.